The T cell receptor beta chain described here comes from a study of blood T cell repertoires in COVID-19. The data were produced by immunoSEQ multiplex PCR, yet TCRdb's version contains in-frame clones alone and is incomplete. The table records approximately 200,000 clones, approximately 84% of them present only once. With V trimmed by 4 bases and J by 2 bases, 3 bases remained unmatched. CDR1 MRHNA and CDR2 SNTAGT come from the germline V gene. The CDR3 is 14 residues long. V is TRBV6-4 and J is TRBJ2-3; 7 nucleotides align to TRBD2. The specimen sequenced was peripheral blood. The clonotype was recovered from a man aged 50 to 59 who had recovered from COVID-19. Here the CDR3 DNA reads TGTGCCAGCAGTGTACTAGCGTCCACAGATACGCAGTATTTT. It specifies CASSVLASTDTQYF.